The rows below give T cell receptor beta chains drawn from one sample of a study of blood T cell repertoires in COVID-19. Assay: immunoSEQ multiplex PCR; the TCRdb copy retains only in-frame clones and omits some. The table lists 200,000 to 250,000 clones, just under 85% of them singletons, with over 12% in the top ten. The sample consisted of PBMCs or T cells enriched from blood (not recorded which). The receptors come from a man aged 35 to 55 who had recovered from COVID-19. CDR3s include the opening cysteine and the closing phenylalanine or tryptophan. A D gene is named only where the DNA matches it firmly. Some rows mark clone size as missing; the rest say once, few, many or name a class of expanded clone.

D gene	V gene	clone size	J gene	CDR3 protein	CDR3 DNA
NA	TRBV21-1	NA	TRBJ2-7	CASSRLSGHERTSGTYEQYF	TGTGCCAGCAGCCGCCTGTCGGGACACGAAAGGACTAGCGGGACCTACGAGCAGTACTTC
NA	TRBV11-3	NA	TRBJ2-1	CASSLEIGGSYNEQFF	TGTGCCAGCAGCTTAGAGATAGGGGGTTCCTACAATGAGCAGTTCTTC
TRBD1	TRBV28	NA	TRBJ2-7	CASSYPTGTVYEQYF	TGTGCCAGCAGTTACCCCACCGGGACAGTCTACGAGCAGTACTTC
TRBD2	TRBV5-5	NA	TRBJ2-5	CASSLVGSGEKAQYF	TGTGCCAGCAGCTTGGTGGGGAGCGGGGAGAAGGCCCAGTACTTC
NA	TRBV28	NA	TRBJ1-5	CASSFQGFSNQPQHF	TGTGCCAGCAGCTTCCAGGGGTTCAGCAATCAGCCCCAGCATTTT
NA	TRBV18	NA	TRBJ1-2	CASSPRAGFNYGYTF	TGTGCCAGCTCACCACGCGCAGGGTTCAACTATGGCTACACCTTC
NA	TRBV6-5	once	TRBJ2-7	CASTMHPGNYEQYF	TGTGCCAGCACTATGCATCCGGGGAACTACGAGCAGTACTTC
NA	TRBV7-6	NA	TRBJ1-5	CASSSGEGGNQPQHF	TGTGCCAGCAGCTCCGGCGAGGGAGGCAATCAGCCCCAGCATTTT
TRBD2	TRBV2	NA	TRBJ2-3	CASSGRAGGTDTQYF	TGTGCCAGCAGTGGTAGAGCGGGGGGCACAGATACGCAGTATTTT
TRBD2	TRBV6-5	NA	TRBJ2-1	CASSRGGLSYNEQFF	TGTGCCAGCAGCCGCGGGGGTCTCTCCTACAATGAGCAGTTCTTC
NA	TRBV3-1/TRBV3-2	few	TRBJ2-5	CASSQQLETQYF	TGTGCCAGCAGCCAACAGTTGGAGACCCAGTACTTC
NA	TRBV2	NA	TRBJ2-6	CASSVGGASGANVLTF	TGTGCCAGCAGTGTGGGGGGGGCCTCTGGGGCCAACGTCCTGACTTTC
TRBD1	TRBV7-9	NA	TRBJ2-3	CASSKKQGVADTQYF	TGTGCCAGCAGCAAAAAACAGGGGGTGGCAGATACGCAGTATTTT
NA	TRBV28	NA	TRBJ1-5	CASSSWGGRGQPQHF	TGTGCCAGCAGTTCCTGGGGGGGGCGGGGTCAGCCCCAGCATTTT
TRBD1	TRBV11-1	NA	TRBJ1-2	CASTSNRGYGYTF	TGTGCCAGCACCTCAAACAGGGGCTATGGCTACACCTTC
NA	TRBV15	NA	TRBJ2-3	CATTRHADTQYF	TGTGCCACCACCCGACACGCAGATACGCAGTATTTT
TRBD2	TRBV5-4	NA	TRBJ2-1	CASSARLAGGSNEQFF	TGTGCCAGCAGCGCCCGACTAGCGGGAGGATCCAATGAGCAGTTCTTC
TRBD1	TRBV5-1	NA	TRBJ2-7	CASSLQGADEQYF	TGCGCCAGCAGCCTACAGGGGGCGGACGAGCAGTACTTC
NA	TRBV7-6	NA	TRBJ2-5	CASSLPSGRKETQYF	TGTGCCAGCAGCCTCCCTTCCGGGAGAAAAGAGACCCAGTACTTC
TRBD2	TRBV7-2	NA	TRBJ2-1	CASSLNGPSGGNEQFF	TGTGCCAGCAGCTTAAACGGGCCTAGCGGTGGCAATGAGCAGTTCTTC
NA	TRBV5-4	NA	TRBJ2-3	CASSSTTGERDTQYF	TGTGCCAGCAGCTCGACGACTGGAGAACGAGATACGCAGTATTTT
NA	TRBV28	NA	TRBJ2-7	CASSPEDISSYEQYF	TGTGCCAGCAGTCCCGAAGACATATCATCCTACGAGCAGTACTTC
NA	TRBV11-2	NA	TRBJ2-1	CASSLDLYNEQFF	TGTGCCAGCAGCTTAGATCTCTACAATGAGCAGTTCTTC
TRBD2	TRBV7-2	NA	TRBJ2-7	CASSPVAGLDEQYF	TGTGCCAGCAGCCCCGTAGCGGGACTGGACGAGCAGTACTTC
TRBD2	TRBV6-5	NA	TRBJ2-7	CASSYSRGAYEQYF	TGTGCCAGCAGTTACTCGCGGGGGGCCTACGAGCAGTACTTC
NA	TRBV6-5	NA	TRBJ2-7	CASSYFGGEQYF	TGTGCCAGCAGTTATTTTGGCGGCGAGCAGTACTTC
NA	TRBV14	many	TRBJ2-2	CASSRRRGNTGELFF	TGTGCCAGCAGCCGCCGCCGGGGAAACACCGGGGAGCTGTTTTTT
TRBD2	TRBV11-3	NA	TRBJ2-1	CASSSGLPMDNEQFF	TGTGCCAGCAGCTCGGGACTACCGATGGACAATGAGCAGTTCTTC
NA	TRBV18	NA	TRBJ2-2	CASSPPATGELFF	TGTGCCAGCTCACCACCGGCCACCGGGGAGCTGTTTTTT
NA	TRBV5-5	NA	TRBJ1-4	CASSPDGGPGKLFF	TGTGCCAGCAGCCCAGACGGTGGCCCAGGGAAACTGTTTTTT
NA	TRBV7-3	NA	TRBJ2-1	CASSPGLNNEQFF	TGTGCCAGCAGCCCGGGTCTAAACAATGAGCAGTTCTTC
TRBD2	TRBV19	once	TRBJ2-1	CASSSGLAGRFTNEQFF	TGTGCCAGTAGTTCTGGACTAGCGGGAAGGTTTACGAATGAGCAGTTCTTC
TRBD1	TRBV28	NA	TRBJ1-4	CASSLPGGGGEKLFF	TGTGCCAGCAGTTTACCAGGGGGCGGAGGCGAAAAACTGTTTTTT
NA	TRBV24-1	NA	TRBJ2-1	CATSGLGAAHEQFF	TGTGCCACCAGTGGACTTGGGGCGGCCCATGAGCAGTTCTTC
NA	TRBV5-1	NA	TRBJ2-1	CASKPLGAGEQFF	TGCGCCAGCAAACCCCTGGGGGCAGGTGAGCAGTTCTTC
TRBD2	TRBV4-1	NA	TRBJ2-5	CASSHAGTREGTQYF	TGCGCCAGCAGCCATGCCGGGACCCGGGAGGGGACCCAGTACTTC
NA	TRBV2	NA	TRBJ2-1	CASKRTSHNEQFF	TGTGCCAGCAAGAGAACGTCCCACAATGAGCAGTTCTTC
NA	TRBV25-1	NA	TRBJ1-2	CASSMTGYGYTF	TGTGCCAGCAGTATGACAGGCTATGGCTACACCTTC
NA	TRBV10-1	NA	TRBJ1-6	CASSEPRPKPLHF	TGCGCCAGCAGTGAGCCTAGACCGAAACCCCTCCACTTT
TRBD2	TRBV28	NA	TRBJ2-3	CASSLTWTSGTSTDTQYF	TGTGCCAGCAGTCTGACCTGGACTAGCGGGACTAGCACAGATACGCAGTATTTT
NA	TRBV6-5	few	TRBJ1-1	CASSYDRTPNTEAFF	TGTGCCAGCAGTTACGACAGAACACCTAACACTGAAGCTTTCTTT
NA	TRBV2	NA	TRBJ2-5	CASSEELVGKETQYF	TGTGCCAGCAGTGAGGAACTAGTGGGGAAAGAGACCCAGTACTTC
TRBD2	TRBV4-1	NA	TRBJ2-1	CASSHMVAGYNEQFF	TGCGCCAGCAGCCATATGGTAGCGGGTTACAATGAGCAGTTCTTC
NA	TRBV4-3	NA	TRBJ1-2	CASSQDTVYGYTF	TGCGCCAGCAGCCAAGATACCGTCTACGGCTACACCTTC
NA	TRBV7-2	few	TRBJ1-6	CASSILPGGGNNSPLHF	TGTGCCAGCAGCATCCTCCCCGGCGGGGGGAATAATTCACCCCTCCACTTT
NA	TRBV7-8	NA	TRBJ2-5	CASSLATQLLQETQYF	TGTGCCAGCAGCTTAGCAACACAGCTACTCCAAGAGACCCAGTACTTC
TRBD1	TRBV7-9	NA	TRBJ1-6	CASSSDRGNSPLHF	TGTGCCAGCAGCTCGGACAGGGGGAATTCACCCCTCCACTTT
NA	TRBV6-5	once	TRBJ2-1	CASSYRQTVAHEQFF	TGTGCCAGCAGTTACCGCCAGACAGTCGCCCATGAGCAGTTCTTC
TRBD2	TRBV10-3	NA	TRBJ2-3	CAISSTTSVSTDTQYF	TGTGCCATCAGCTCGACGACTAGCGTAAGCACAGATACGCAGTATTTT
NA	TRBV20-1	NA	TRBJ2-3	CSASIGGGGRRTDTQYF	TGCAGTGCTAGTATCGGTGGCGGAGGGAGGCGGACAGATACGCAGTATTTT
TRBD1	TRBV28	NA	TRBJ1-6	CATLGQPLSLHF	TGTGCCACCTTGGGACAGCCTTTGTCCCTCCACTTT
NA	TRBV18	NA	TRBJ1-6	CASSPDSGNSPLHF	TGTGCCAGCTCCCCTGACTCGGGAAATTCACCCCTCCACTTT
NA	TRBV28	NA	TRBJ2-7	CASRRQDYEQYF	TGTGCCAGCAGGCGACAGGACTACGAGCAGTACTTC
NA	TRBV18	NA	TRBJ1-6	CASSPDGSQLHF	TGTGCCAGCTCACCCGACGGGAGCCAGCTCCACTTT
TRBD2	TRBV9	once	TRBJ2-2	CASSTRTSEDGELFF	TGTGCCAGCAGCACCCGGACTAGCGAGGACGGGGAGCTGTTTTTT
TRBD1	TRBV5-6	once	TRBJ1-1	CASSLAFGTGAFF	TGTGCCAGCAGCTTGGCATTTGGGACAGGGGCTTTCTTT
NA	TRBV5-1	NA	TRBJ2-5	CASSPGDGGLETQYF	TGCGCCAGCAGCCCTGGGGACGGGGGTTTGGAGACCCAGTACTTC